The clone carrying this TCR beta chain was detected only once. What it binds is unknown. V was pared by 1 base and J by 6 bases, with 10 bases between. The CDR3 sequence is 15 residues long. CDR1 and CDR2 from the germline V gene are LGHNA and YSLEER. Described time point: week 47, end of study. Doses of 300 ug of mutant IDH1 20-mer peptide were given with topical imiquimod. In weeks 1, 3, 5, 7, 11, 15, 19 and 23, patients were vaccinated. Clones were sequenced by immunoSEQ multiplex PCR, and TCRdb holds only the in-frame ones, with some missing. This table has roughly 34,000 clones, 90% appearing once. This record belongs to a study of a mutant IDH1 vaccine in newly diagnosed glioma.

The sequencing used PBMCs, collected from a glioma patient whose treatment included an IDH1 peptide vaccine. The sequence derives from a woman in her forties with glioma. The chain couples TRBV4-3 to TRBJ1-6, with D uncertain. The CDR3 reads CASSQVHRGNSPLHF. In DNA, the CDR3 is TGCGCCAGCAGCCAAGTACACCGAGGTAATTCACCCCTCCACTTT.